This T cell receptor beta chain comes out of a study of a mutant IDH1 vaccine in newly diagnosed glioma (dated by TCRdb to the early 2020s). As for the study more broadly: Vaccination started 4-6 weeks after radiotherapy alone, or was given together with temozolomide cycles in the groups whose treatment included chemotherapy. Longitudinal TCRB deep sequencing was performed for 20 to 25 treated patients wherever samples were available for exploratory analyses. Of the roughly 30 treated patients, about 60% were male and 37.5% were female, and the mean age was approximately 41 years. The week-35 safety follow-up took place at visit V12, and the week-47 end of study took place at visit V13. Peripheral blood samples were drawn at six visits, namely V03 (baseline), V05, V07, V10, V12 and V13. Before enrollment, patients had received standard therapy of radiotherapy alone, temozolomide alone, or radiochemotherapy with temozolomide; most received the combination. The research as a whole found: PBMC samples for TCRB deep sequencing were selected based on availability. Vaccine-induced immune responses across multiple MHC alleles were detected in 85% to 95% of patients. The authors noted that analyses of patient blood samples could not be reproduced because of sample limitations. Pseudoprogression seemed to be unrelated to changes in the top peripheral T cell clonotypes found by TCRB sequencing.

The library was obtained by the immunoSEQ multiplex PCR assay. Rearranged TCR beta chain sequences were amplified using the hsTCRB Kit according to the manufacturer's protocol. An Illumina MiSeq was used to sequence the TCRB libraries. Per the original workflow: The proprietary platform of the kit vendor was used for demultiplexing, trimming and gene mapping. TCRdb took over this immuneACCESS table, retaining in-frame rearrangements with V and J assigned. Such tables are incomplete; in checked studies, under half of the missing clones stem from an unresolved V gene, and the remainder is unexplained. The DNA was the basis for D and trimming; V, J and clone size are from that table. The sample table lists about 36,000 clones, 60% to 85% of them with a count of one. The top ten clones comprise about 8.9% of the sample. The sample's time point label, decoded: week 47, end of study. Each vaccine dose was 300 ug of a 20-mer mutant IDH1 peptide in Montanide, given subcutaneously with topical imiquimod. Patients received eight vaccinations in weeks 1, 3, 5, 7, 11, 15, 19 and 23, corresponding to visits V03 through V10. The donors had newly diagnosed IDH1-mutant astrocytomas of WHO grade 3 or 4 that showed loss of nuclear ATRX. The samples were drawn from NOA16, a multicentre, single-arm, open-label phase I trial in Germany that tested a mutant IDH1 peptide vaccine in humans for the first time. Genomic DNA for TCRB sequencing was extracted from EDTA blood using the DNeasy Blood and Tissue Kit.

This clone was counted a single time. Its target antigen remains unknown. No quality values exist for individual bases; no much larger clone is one base distant. Cut back by 8 bases and 2 bases, the V and J ends lie 19 bases apart. The germline V gene gives CDR1 as MDHEN and CDR2 as SYDVKM. The cysteine opens and the phenylalanine closes a CDR3 of 16 amino acids. The kept DNA is CDR3 alone, 48 bases in frame from the first base. The receptor was derived from a man aged 35 to 55 with glioma. This chain is built from TRBV28 and TRBJ1-3; the D segment could be TRBD1, given 6 matching bases. Sequencing was performed on PBMCs, taken from a glioma patient whose treatment included an IDH1 peptide vaccine. The nucleotides are TGTGCCAGCTCAAGCCCGTCAGGGGCAACTGGAAACACCATATATTTT. Translated, it reads CASSSPSGATGNTIYF.